This TCR beta chain was sequenced in a study of blood T cell repertoires in COVID-19 (dated by TCRdb to the early 2020s). In the study overall: Collaborator samples came from the United States, Italy and Spain and covered acute and convalescent phases of COVID-19. The material from the prospective study consisted of cDNA or gDNA derived from T cells, B-cell-depleted T cells, or PBMCs. The dataset comprised deeply sampled blood TCRbeta repertoires from subjects exposed to, actively infected with, or recovered from COVID-19. The repertoires were released in a freely available public database intended as a resource for research on the immune response to SARS-CoV-2. The samples were drawn from the first 160 participants of the ongoing ImmuneRACE study and from 950 to 1,500 subjects provided by 6 global collaborators. The sample metadata nearly always contained a de-identified subject ID, COVID-19 status, age in years and sex. Where available, HLA class I and class II types were taken from metadata supplied by the sample provider and were not determined by assay-based typing.

In the case of this clone: Its antigen remains undetermined. Base-call qualities are not available, and no considerably larger clone is one nucleotide away.

TCRbeta CDR3 regions were amplified from genomic DNA by means of the immunoSEQ Assay, a bias-controlled multiplex PCR. As for the original processing: Within the assay, amplification of reference gene primers was used to estimate how many nucleated cells each sample contained. Sequence reads were collapsed and filtered to measure the absolute abundance of every unique TCRbeta CDR3 rearrangement. For each sample, productive Simpson clonality was calculated by taking the square root of Simpson's diversity index across productive rearrangements. TCRdb holds this immuneACCESS table with in-frame rearrangements only. Some clones are missing; in checked studies, unresolved V genes explain under half, and the rest has no known cause. Clone size and V and J calls were adopted from that table, with D and trimming inferred from the DNA. The sample records some 30,000 clones, about 90% of which are singletons. The top ten clonotypes cover 40% to 50% of the sample.

General conclusions and limits of the study: The amount of clinical and demographic metadata varied by source and participant and was provided uncurated.

The CDR3 spans 14 residues, from the cysteine through the phenylalanine. Just CDR3 DNA is preserved here, 42 bases in frame from base 1. Trimmed from V: 4 bases; trimmed from J: 2 bases; junction bases lacking a gene match: 4. Sequences SNHLY (CDR1) and FYNNEI (CDR2) are obtained from the germline V gene. Whole blood was collected in K2EDTA tubes by collaborating institutions according to the institutions' own protocols. For TCRbeta analysis, collaborators shipped samples as frozen whole blood, isolated PBMCs, or DNA extracted from either of those sample types. This receptor was identified in a human donor in a cohort sampled during active COVID-19. The chain employs TRBV2 and TRBJ1-2, and 7 junction bases match TRBD1. The sample consisted of peripheral blood. The nucleotide sequence is given as TGTGCCAGCAGTGCACAGGGGACAAACTATGGCTACACCTTC. Protein translation: CASSAQGTNYGYTF.